This T cell receptor beta chain was documented in a study of response to subunit inactivated influenza vaccine. This clonotype was observed many times. V was shortened by 1 base and J by 6 bases, with 6 bases between the two germline ends. The CDR3 loop spans 13 amino acids. The germline CDR1 and CDR2 sequences are LGHDT and YNNKEL (reference sequence). TCRdb called the RT-PCR reads again in MiXCR, with one record for every CDR3 protein. This sample has 180,000 or so distinct CDR3 sequences, with about an eighth found just once. These same records also appear under a second study, on T cells expressing NK-cell markers. That work contributes: UMIs were included in TCR beta cDNA generated by 5'RACE template switching. Investigators obtained TCR beta repertoires from sorted CD3+CD56+NKG2C+, CD3+CD56+NKG2C- and CD3+CD56-NKG2C+ T cells. HCMV serostatus: seven of eight sequenced donors positive, one negative. The sorts in several experiments were restricted to alpha-beta TCR T cells by an anti-gamma-delta TCR antibody. One observes that, in a few donors, these clonotypes were also the leading ones within the CD3+CD56-NKG2C+ fraction.

The chain links TRBV3-1 to TRBJ2-2, with D hard to call. The sequencing used CD8+ T cells sorted from PBMCs, collected 11 to 12 days after vaccination. This TCR was sampled from a middle-aged man who received an inactivated influenza vaccine. The CDR3 region has the DNA TGTGCCAGCAGCCAAGTATTAGCCGGGGAGCTGTTTTTT. Protein sequence: CASSQVLAGELFF.